Below are 30 T cell receptor beta chains sequenced from a single sample in a study of control samples from healthy donors and cancer patients. Libraries were prepared by immunoSEQ multiplex PCR; TCRdb keeps only in-frame clonotypes and omits some of them. Of about 60,000 clones in the sample, over 75% are singletons; the top ten hold roughly 3.8%. The source material was blood. These receptor sequences come from a man between 50 and 59 years old in good health.

The V and J genes are TRBV6-5 and TRBJ1-1, with TRBD1 matching 7 bases. Trimming took 5 bases from V and 3 from J; bases not matched to a gene: 6. Germline V lookup: CDR1 MNHEY, CDR2 SVGAGI. The CDR3 has 14 amino acids. The CDR3 sequence: CASSRLRGDTEAFF. The CDR3 DNA follows: TGTGCCAGCAGTCGACTCAGGGGGGACACTGAAGCTTTCTTT.

V gene TRBV10-3 combines with J gene TRBJ2-3; D remains ambiguous. The germline gives CDR1 ENHRY, CDR2 SYGVKD. Trimming stripped 6 bases from V and 4 bases from J, with 17 bases between. The CDR3 has 15 amino acids. This CDR3 is CAIRGSLEGSDTQYF. The CDR3 DNA reads TGTGCCATCAGGGGTAGCCTAGAAGGATCAGATACGCAGTATTTT.

The chain recombines TRBV7-9 with TRBJ2-3, with D maybe TRBD1 (5 bases). The CDR3 contains 17 residues. Trimming shortened V by 2 bases and J by 3 bases, and 18 bases separated the two germline ends. CDR1 is SEHNR, CDR2 FQNEAQ, per germline (reference sequence). The CDR3 region has the DNA TGTGCCAGCAGCTTAAACCCTGTCAGCCCAGGGACAGATACGCAGTATTTT. Encoded protein: CASSLNPVSPGTDTQYF.

The chain has TRBV6-6 and TRBJ1-4; D remains ambiguous. CDR1 and CDR2 (germline): MNHNY, SVGAGI (reference sequence). CDR3 length: 10 amino acids. V lost 10 bases to trimming and J lost 10 bases, with 10 bases between them. The CDR3 is CATWMIKLFF. CDR3 nucleotides: TGTGCCACCTGGATGATAAAACTGTTTTTT.

This chain joins TRBV27 and TRBJ2-1, with a weak D call TRBD2 (5 bases). Germline assignment: CDR1 MNHEY and CDR2 SMNVEV (reference sequence). This CDR3 has 12 residues. V was cut by 5 bases and J by 5 bases, with 7 bases left in between. The CDR3 region has the DNA TGTGCCAGCAGTGGGCGGGACAATGAGCAGTTCTTC. Amino acid sequence: CASSGRDNEQFF.

This clone showed up just once. The chain recombines TRBV19 with TRBJ1-3; TRBD1 matches 8 bases. V trimming: 7 bases; J trimming: 3 bases; junction bases outside the gene matches: 8. This CDR3 is built from 15 residues. Germline loops: CDR1 LNHDA, CDR2 SQIVND (reference sequence). CDR3 region: CASTETGEGGNTIYF. The CDR3 bases are TGTGCCAGTACTGAGACAGGGGAAGGTGGAAACACCATATATTTT.

V usage is TRBV7-2 and J usage is TRBJ2-5; D is unresolved. Trimming stripped 2 bases from V and 5 bases from J, with 12 bases between. The CDR3 runs to 14 residues. Germline lookup yields CDR1 SGHTA and CDR2 FQGNSA. CDR3 amino acids: CASSLNSGPETQYF. In nucleotides, the CDR3 is TGTGCCAGCAGCTTAAATTCGGGCCCCGAGACCCAGTACTTC.

V usage is TRBV9 and J usage is TRBJ2-7, with D perhaps TRBD2 (6 bases). The V end was cut by 0 bases, the J end by 0 bases, with 10 bases between. CDR1 is SGDLS and CDR2 is YYNGEE in the germline V gene. The CDR3 contains 15 residues. CDR3 amino acids: CASSVEGLFSYEQYF. DNA for the CDR3: TGTGCCAGCAGCGTAGAGGGACTTTTCTCCTACGAGCAGTACTTC.

The rearrangement joins TRBV11-2 to TRBJ2-5, with D possibly being TRBD1 or TRBD2 (5 bases each). This CDR3 spans 15 amino acids. V was pared by 8 bases and J by 9 bases, with 25 bases between. In germline, CDR1 is SGHAT, CDR2 FQNNGV. CDR3 nucleotide sequence: TGTGCCAGCCGGGTTACAGGAGCACCAAGAGCGGCCCAGTACTTC. Residues: CASRVTGAPRAAQYF.

CDR3 coding DNA: TGTGCCAGCAGCTTGGCGGCTAGCGGGAGGATTATCGATGAGCAGTTCTTC. The encoded protein is CASSLAASGRIIDEQFF. V is TRBV5-4 and J is TRBJ2-1; 11 bases are a match to TRBD2. CDR3 length: 17 residues. The V gene's germline CDR1 is SGHNT and CDR2 YYREEE (reference sequence). The V gene end was trimmed by 0 bases and the J gene end by 8 bases; junction bases not matched to a gene: 10.

The chain couples TRBV3-1 (or the pseudogene TRBV3-2) to TRBJ2-5, with 8 bases matching TRBD2. V was clipped by 0 bases and J by 2 bases; unmatched bases: 8. The germline V gene has CDR1 LGHDT and CDR2 YNNKEL (reference sequence). This CDR3 is built from 17 residues. CDR3 bases: TGTGCCAGCAGCCAAGATATACTAGCGGCCAAGCAAGAGACCCAGTACTTC. Translation: CASSQDILAAKQETQYF.

The chain recombines TRBV4-1 with TRBJ1-6, with D unresolved. The CDR3 sequence is 19 residues long. Between the trimmed V and J ends, which lost 1 base and 0 bases, there was a span of 16 bases. Germline CDR1 MGHRA, CDR2 YSYEKL. CDR3 in DNA: TGCGCCAGCAGCCAAGGAGAGGGAACCCATACCTCCTATAATTCACCCCTCCACTTT. Its translation: CASSQGEGTHTSYNSPLHF.

This clone has only one observation. The chain links TRBV18 to TRBJ1-1; D remains ambiguous. This CDR3 is 14 amino acids long. Deletions cut 1 base from V and 3 bases from J, with 9 bases between. Germline CDR1 is KGHSH and CDR2 is LQKENI. CDR3: CASSPRGSDTEAFF. The CDR3 DNA is TGTGCCAGCTCACCACGAGGGTCGGACACTGAAGCTTTCTTT.

A single count supports this clone. V usage is TRBV21-1 and J usage is TRBJ2-5; the table's D call, TRBD2, was not checked against the DNA. TRBV21-1 is noted as a pseudogene. This CDR3 has 14 amino acids. The chain's CDR3 is CASSKGEGPETQYF. In DNA form, the CDR3 reads TGTGCCAGCAGCAAAGGGGAGGGCCCAGAGACCCAGTACTTC.

The chain combines TRBV7-3 with TRBJ1-6; no definite D call. The CDR3 extends over 14 amino acids. V was clipped by 5 bases and J by 6 bases, with 11 bases between them. Germline V gene data show CDR1 as SGHTA and CDR2 as FQGTGA. CDR3 DNA: TGTGCCAGCAGCCAGGCGGCGAGTAATTCACCCCTCCACTTT. Amino acids: CASSQAASNSPLHF.

The J gene is TRBJ2-1, the V gene TRBV4-3; perhaps D is TRBD1 or TRBD2 (5 bases each). This CDR3 region has 15 residues. Looked up from germline, CDR1 is LGHNA and CDR2 is YSLEER. V was pared by 3 bases and J by 0 bases, with 9 bases between. The CDR3, as DNA: TGCGCCAGCAGCCAGGGGGAGAGCTCCTACAATGAGCAGTTCTTC. As protein: CASSQGESSYNEQFF.

This clone was counted between two and nine times. This rearrangement joins TRBV29-1 to TRBJ2-7, with 8 bases fitting TRBD2. Germline CDR1 and CDR2: SQVTM and ANQGSEA. The ends lost 8 bases at V and 1 base at J; junction bases unmatched: 7. The CDR3 sequence is 13 residues long. Here the CDR3 DNA reads TGCAGCTTTCGGGGGGGGAGTTCCTACGAGCAGTACTTC. This gives the protein CSFRGGSSYEQYF.

The genes are TRBV28 and TRBJ2-7; D possibly corresponds to TRBD2 (5 bases). The V gene lost 3 bases and the J gene lost 6 bases, with 15 bases spanning the gap. This CDR3 spans 14 amino acids. The germline V gene has CDR1 MDHEN and CDR2 SYDVKM. CDR3 sequence reads: CASSFQRHQLEQYF. In nucleotides, the CDR3 is TGTGCCAGCAGTTTTCAGCGGCACCAGCTCGAGCAGTACTTC.

This chain links TRBV13 with TRBJ1-6; D gene ambiguous. Germline V lookup: CDR1 PRHDT, CDR2 FYEKMQ (reference sequence). The germline V and J ends were trimmed by 5 bases and 7 bases, with 21 bases remaining between them. The CDR3 sequence is 17 residues long. The CDR3 sequence is CASSHSAKTPENSPLHF. DNA of the CDR3: TGTGCCAGCAGCCATTCGGCTAAAACTCCCGAGAATTCACCCCTCCACTTT. The full variable domain, with the rest looked up from reference TRBV13 and TRBJ1-6, is AAGVIQSPRHLIKEKRETATLKCYPIPRHDTVYWYQQGPGQDPQFLISFYEKMQSDKGSIPDRFSAQQFSDYHSELNMSSLELGDSALYFCASSHSAKTPENSPLHFGNGTRLTVT.

The J gene is TRBJ2-7, the V gene TRBV5-5, with 10 bases lining up with TRBD1. The CDR3 loop spans 15 amino acids. The ends lost 0 bases at V and 3 bases at J; junction bases unmatched: 3. Per the germline V gene, CDR1 is SGHKS and CDR2 is YYEKEE (reference sequence). In DNA form, the CDR3 reads TGTGCCAGCAGCTTGGCCCGGGACAGGGGCTACGAGCAGTACTTC. It yields the protein CASSLARDRGYEQYF.

The rearrangement uses TRBV28 and TRBJ1-1, with D possibly TRBD1 on 6 matching bases. The germline V and J ends were trimmed by 2 bases and 3 bases, with 13 bases remaining between them. The CDR3 runs to 15 residues. Per the germline V gene, CDR1 is MDHEN and CDR2 is SYDVKM. The CDR3 bases are TGTGCCAGCAGTTTAGCGGGGGAGGGGGACACTGAAGCTTTCTTT. Residues: CASSLAGEGDTEAFF.

The J gene is TRBJ2-7, the V gene TRBV19; weak D call: TRBD2 (6 bases). Trimming removed 3 bases at V and 2 bases at J, with 14 bases between. This CDR3 is 15 amino acids long. The germline CDR1 and CDR2 sequences are LNHDA and SQIVND (reference sequence). CDR3 nucleotide sequence: TGTGCCAGTAGTATTGGGGGACTGCCTCCCTACGAGCAGTACTTC. Translation gives CASSIGGLPPYEQYF.

V usage is TRBV5-4 and J usage is TRBJ2-1; 12 bases line up with TRBD2. After removal of 0 bases from V and 7 bases from J, the junction contained 8 bases not matched to a gene. CDR3 length: 17 amino acids. Germline V lookup: CDR1 SGHNT, CDR2 YYREEE (reference sequence). Written as DNA, the CDR3 is TGTGCCAGCAGCTTGGCCCAACTAGCGGGAGGTGGAAATGAGCAGTTCTTC. Translating it yields CASSLAQLAGGGNEQFF.

The V call is TRBV6-1, the J call TRBJ2-5, with D unclear. Trimming shortened V by 9 bases and J by 5 bases, and 10 bases separated the two germline ends. The germline CDR1 and CDR2 sequences are MNHNS and SASEGT. This CDR3 comprises 11 residues. The CDR3 bases are TGTGCCAGTTTAGGTTTGGAGACCCAGTACTTC. It translates to CASLGLETQYF.

The chain employs TRBV18 and TRBJ1-3; D perhaps matches TRBD1 (6 bases). In germline, CDR1 is KGHSH, CDR2 LQKENI. V was cut by 0 bases and J by 0 bases, with 12 bases left in between. The CDR3 runs to 17 residues. In nucleotides, the CDR3 is TGTGCCAGCTCACCACCGGCCCGGGGGGCCTCTGGAAACACCATATATTTT. Its protein product is CASSPPARGASGNTIYF. Full variable domain (remainder filled in from reference TRBV18 and TRBJ1-3): NAGVMQNPRHLVRRRGQEARLRCSPMKGHSHVYWYRQLPEEGLKFMVYLQKENIIDESGMPKERFSAEFPKEGPSILRIQQVVRGDSAAYFCASSPPARGASGNTIYFGEGSWLTVV.

This clone was recorded only once. The chain combines TRBV6-5 with TRBJ1-6, with 8 bases fitting TRBD1. The CDR3 covers 15 residues. Germline loops: CDR1 MNHEY, CDR2 SVGAGI. V lost 3 bases and J lost 13; bases outside the gene matches: 11. The CDR3 nucleotides read TGTGCCAGCAGTTATTCAGGGGGCGGCGGGGTTCCCCTCCACTTT. Its protein is CASSYSGGGGVPLHF.

The CDR3 bases are TGTGCCAGCAGCCGACAGGGAGCCTCTGGAAACACCATATATTTT. Its protein is CASSRQGASGNTIYF. The chain carries TRBV28 and TRBJ1-3; the match to TRBD1 covers 7 bases. The CDR3 runs 15 residues. V gave up 6 bases and J gave up 0 bases; unmatched junction bases: 5. From germline, CDR1 is MDHEN and CDR2 SYDVKM.

This chain uses TRBV3-1 (or the pseudogene TRBV3-2) with TRBJ2-1; D possibly matches TRBD1 or TRBD2 (5 bases each). Germline assignment: CDR1 LGHDT and CDR2 YNNKEL (reference sequence). The V end lost 8 bases, the J end lost 6 bases, and 14 bases lay between the germline ends. This CDR3 is 13 amino acids long. The CDR3 nucleotides read TGTGCCAGCGGGACCACTTTTCCCAATGAGCAGTTCTTC. Protein product: CASGTTFPNEQFF.

The CDR3: CATTRGLAEYTDTQYF. In nucleotides, the CDR3 is TGTGCCACCACTAGAGGGCTAGCTGAATACACAGATACGCAGTATTTT. The genes are TRBV11-2 and TRBJ2-3; D is possibly TRBD2 (5 bases). This CDR3 contains 16 residues. V lost 10 bases and J 2 bases, leaving 22 bases between the germline ends. Germline-derived CDR1 and CDR2 are SGHAT and FQNNGV. Based on the CDR3 plus reference TRBV11-2 and TRBJ2-3, the full variable domain is EAGVAQSPRYKIIEKRQSVAFWCNPISGHATLYWYQQILGQGPKLLIQFQNNGVVDDSQLPKDRFSAERLKGVDSTLKIQPAKLEDSAVYLCATTRGLAEYTDTQYFGPGTRLTVL.

The rearrangement joins TRBV18 to TRBJ1-3, with D tentatively TRBD1 (5 bases). Germline CDR1 and CDR2: KGHSH and LQKENI. The CDR3 runs 15 residues. V was trimmed by 4 bases and J by 0 bases, leaving 10 bases between them. CDR3 region: CASSQRDDSGNTIYF. CDR3 sequence (DNA): TGTGCCAGCTCACAACGGGACGACTCTGGAAACACCATATATTTT. Looking up the rest from reference TRBV18 and TRBJ1-3 gives the full variable domain: NAGVMQNPRHLVRRRGQEARLRCSPMKGHSHVYWYRQLPEEGLKFMVYLQKENIIDESGMPKERFSAEFPKEGPSILRIQQVVRGDSAAYFCASSQRDDSGNTIYFGEGSWLTVV.